The 8 T cell receptor beta chains listed next were all sequenced from one sample in a study of blood T cell repertoires in COVID-19. Generated by immunoSEQ multiplex PCR, the TCRdb table keeps only in-frame clones and is missing some. The data contain under 200,000 clones, around 85% of them singletons. The sequenced sample consisted of peripheral blood. The source is a man aged 55 to 70 with COVID-19, enrolled during active disease.

The V and J genes are TRBV7-8 and TRBJ2-7, with TRBD1 matching over 8 bases. The junction had 8 bases not matched to a gene; V was cut back by 5 bases and J by 2 bases. Per germline, CDR1 SGHVS and CDR2 FQNEAQ. This CDR3 is built from 15 residues. CDR3 in amino acids: CASSPQGAGTYEQYF. CDR3 nucleotide sequence: TGTGCCAGCAGCCCTCAGGGGGCTGGCACCTACGAGCAGTACTTC.

The chain combines TRBV27 with TRBJ2-5; 8 nucleotides match TRBD1. V lost 6 bases to trimming and J lost 5 bases; unmatched junction nucleotides: 17. Germline V gene lookup returns CDR1 MNHEY and CDR2 SMNVEV (reference sequence). The CDR3 spans 17 residues. The CDR3, as DNA: TGTGCCAGCAGCCGCATACCCATCCAGGGGGCCGCGGAGACCCAGTACTTC. It encodes CASSRIPIQGAAETQYF.

In regard to this clone: Other DNA sequences in the same sample also yield this CDR3. The chain employs TRBV6-5 and TRBJ1-1; unclear D gene. Germline CDR1 MNHEY, CDR2 SVGAGI. CDR3 size: 13 residues. Deletions cut 4 bases from V and 0 bases from J, with 6 bases between. The CDR3 loop reads CASSSYLNTEAFF. CDR3 in DNA: TGTGCCAGCAGTTCTTATCTGAACACTGAAGCTTTCTTT.

V and J are TRBV20-1 and TRBJ1-2, with no clear D. This CDR3 region has 11 residues. V dropped 3 bases and J dropped 6 bases, with 8 bases sitting between them. Looked up from germline, CDR1 is DFQATT and CDR2 is SNEGSKA (reference sequence). The CDR3 DNA reads as TGCAGTGCTAGTAAGGGAGATGGCTACACCTTC. Its protein is CSASKGDGYTF.

Written as DNA, the CDR3 is TGCGCCAGCAGCTTGAGTGGGAGGGGGGCCTACGAGCAGTACTTC. As protein: CASSLSGRGAYEQYF. The rearrangement uses TRBV5-1 and TRBJ2-7, with a tentative D call TRBD2 (7 bases). Trimming left V 1 base short and J 2 bases short, with 13 bases between. Germline loops: CDR1 SGHRS, CDR2 YFSETQ. The CDR3 runs to 15 residues.

V is TRBV24-1 and J is TRBJ2-3; 12 bases map to TRBD1. Germline-derived CDR1 and CDR2 are KGHDR and SFDVKD. V was pared by 4 bases and J by 5 bases, with 9 bases of the junction left unmatched. This CDR3 has 17 residues. The CDR3 region has the DNA TGTGCCACCAGTGACCGGGGGACAGGGGGCATGAAAGATACGCAGTATTTT. Protein sequence: CATSDRGTGGMKDTQYF.

This sequence joins TRBV11-2 and TRBJ2-7; 7 nucleotides line up with TRBD2. Germline values: CDR1 SGHAT, CDR2 FQNNGV. The CDR3 spans 14 residues. The V gene end was trimmed by 5 bases and the J gene end by 1 base; junction bases not matched to a gene: 5. The CDR3 reads CASSTASGSYEQYF. CDR3 nucleotide sequence: TGTGCCAGCAGCACCGCTAGCGGTTCCTACGAGCAGTACTTC.

The V gene is TRBV6-5, the J gene TRBJ2-2, with D tentatively TRBD2 (6 bases). The CDR3 is made up of 16 amino acids. Germline CDR1 MNHEY, CDR2 SVGAGI. V was shortened by 2 bases and J by 6 bases, with 16 bases between the two germline ends. Here the CDR3 DNA reads TGTGCCAGCAGTTACGGGGAGGCCCGAGTATCCGGGGAGCTGTTTTTT. Translated, it gives CASSYGEARVSGELFF.